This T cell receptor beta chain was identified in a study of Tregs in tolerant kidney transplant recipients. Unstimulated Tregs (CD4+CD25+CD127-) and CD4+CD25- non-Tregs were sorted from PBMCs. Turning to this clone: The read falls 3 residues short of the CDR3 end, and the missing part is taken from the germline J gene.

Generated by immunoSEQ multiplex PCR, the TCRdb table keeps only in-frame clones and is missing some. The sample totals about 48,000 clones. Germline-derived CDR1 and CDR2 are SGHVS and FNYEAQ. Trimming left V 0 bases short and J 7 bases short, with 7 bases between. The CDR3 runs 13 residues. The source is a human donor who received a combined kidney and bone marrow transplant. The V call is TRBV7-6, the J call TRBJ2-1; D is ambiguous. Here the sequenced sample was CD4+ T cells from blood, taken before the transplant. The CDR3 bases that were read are TGTGCCAGCAGCTTAGCGATAGCTAATGAG. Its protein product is CASSLAIANE. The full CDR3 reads CASSLAIANEQFF.